The 4 T cell receptor beta chains in this list originate from one sample, sequenced in a study of response to subunit inactivated influenza vaccine. A single record per CDR3 protein comes from TCRdb applying MiXCR to the RT-PCR reads. Seen here are fewer than 550,000 distinct CDR3 sequences, around 25% observed once, and the top ten hold under 2.5%. Sequencing was performed on CD4+ T cells sorted from PBMCs, taken 5 to 6 days after vaccination. The receptors were sampled from a man between 45 and 60 years old who received an inactivated influenza vaccine.

The chain is built from TRBV12-3 or TRBV12-4 and TRBJ2-7, with D perhaps matching TRBD1 (6 bases). This CDR3 has 14 residues. Trimming left V 6 bases short and J 3 bases short, with 15 bases between. The CDR3 DNA reads TGTGCCAGCAGCCCCACAGGGACCCACTACGAGCAGTACTTC. The encoded protein is CASSPTGTHYEQYF.

This clonotype has a handful of counts. The rearrangement joins TRBV20-1 to TRBJ1-5, with 8 bases that match TRBD1. This CDR3 region has 13 residues. V gave up 5 bases and J gave up 8 bases; unmatched junction bases: 8. Per the germline V gene, CDR1 is DFQATT and CDR2 is SNEGSKA (reference sequence). CDR3 in amino acids: CSAGQGAAEPQHF. For the CDR3, the DNA is TGCAGTGCTGGTCAGGGGGCGGCGGAGCCCCAGCATTTT.

This rearrangement joins TRBV5-6 to TRBJ2-7; perhaps TRBD1 as D (5 bases). The CDR3 length is 15 residues. Germline CDR1 and CDR2: SGHDT and YYEEEE. Trimming cost V 0 bases and J 5 bases, with 15 bases left between them. The CDR3 spells CASSLEGLLVNEQYF. CDR3 coding DNA: TGTGCCAGCAGCTTGGAGGGGCTCCTAGTTAACGAGCAGTACTTC.

The V gene is TRBV20-1, the J gene TRBJ2-2; 10 bases line up with TRBD2. Germline-derived CDR1 and CDR2 are DFQATT and SNEGSKA (reference sequence). This CDR3 contains 17 residues. V shed 1 base and J 0 bases; nucleotides not matched to a gene: 5. CDR3 DNA sequence: TGCAGTGCTAGAGCGGCACTAGCGGGATCGAACACCGGGGAGCTGTTTTTT. This sequence encodes CSARAALAGSNTGELFF.